Following are 7 T cell receptor beta chains from one sample sequenced in a study of blood T cell repertoires in COVID-19. Sequencing was performed with immunoSEQ multiplex PCR; in TCRdb, only in-frame clones are kept and a portion is missing. The sample records 70,000 or so clones, over 80% being singletons. Sequenced material: peripheral blood. These receptors were obtained from an elderly man with active or convalescent COVID-19.

This clone is a singleton in its sample. This sequence joins TRBV6-5 and TRBJ2-7, with 10 nucleotides matching TRBD1. With V trimmed by 6 bases and J by 6 bases, 2 bases remained unmatched. CDR1 and CDR2 (germline): MNHEY, SVGAGI. The CDR3 spans 12 residues. The CDR3 is CASSRTGGEQYF. The CDR3 nucleotides read TGTGCCAGCAGCAGGACAGGGGGCGAGCAGTACTTC.

About this clone itself: The same CDR3 can be traced to other DNA sequences in this sample. The chain uses TRBV3-1 (or the pseudogene TRBV3-2) and TRBJ2-7; TRBD1 might be the D (5 bases). Trimming stripped 2 bases from V and 4 bases from J, with 6 bases between. The germline V gene has CDR1 LGHDT and CDR2 YNNKEL (reference sequence). There are 12 residues in the CDR3. CDR3 nucleotides: TGTGCCAGCAGCCAAAGGGGTTACGAGCAGTACTTC. This translates into CASSQRGYEQYF.

The chain joins TRBV29-1 to TRBJ2-2, with 7 bases identical to TRBD1. CDR3 length equals 13 residues. J gave up 4 bases and V 6 bases, and 5 bases lay outside the gene matches. Germline CDR1 and CDR2: SQVTM and ANQGSEA. CDR3: CSVGDSTTGELFF. As DNA, the CDR3 is TGCAGCGTCGGGGACAGTACCACCGGGGAGCTGTTTTTT.

The rearrangement uses TRBV11-2 and TRBJ2-5; D might be TRBD1 (6 bases). The germline V gene has CDR1 SGHAT and CDR2 FQNNGV. Trimming cost V 3 bases and J 0 bases, with 8 bases left between them. The CDR3 covers 14 residues. CDR3 in amino acids: CASSLDSHQETQYF. The CDR3 coding sequence is TGTGCCAGCAGCTTGGACAGCCACCAAGAGACCCAGTACTTC.

This clone was detected only once. This chain links TRBV19 with TRBJ2-3; 7 bases are a match to TRBD1. This CDR3 has 13 amino acids. J was trimmed by 4 bases and V by 4 bases; bases with no gene match: 2. Germline V lookup: CDR1 LNHDA, CDR2 SQIVND (reference sequence). CDR3: CASSTGGPDTQYF. CDR3 DNA sequence: TGTGCCAGTAGTACAGGGGGTCCAGATACGCAGTATTTT.

The V and J genes are TRBV18 and TRBJ2-6, with no clear D. With 3 bases removed from V and 0 bases from J, the gap between germline ends came to 9 bases. The CDR3 covers 16 residues. The germline V gene has CDR1 KGHSH and CDR2 LQKENI. The CDR3 DNA reads TGTGCCAGCTCACCGCCCATAGCCTCTGGGGCCAACGTCCTGACTTTC. It translates to CASSPPIASGANVLTF.

As regards this clone: The sample holds other DNA sequences that translate to the same CDR3. The rearrangement joins TRBV6-2 or TRBV6-3 to TRBJ2-7, with TRBD2 matching 8 bases. The CDR3 contains 14 residues. Germline V CDR1 and CDR2: MNHEY, SVGEGT. The V and J ends lost 3 bases and 2 bases, in that order; junction bases with no gene match: 3. CDR3 in amino acids: CASSYAGGPYEQYF. The CDR3 bases are TGTGCCAGCAGTTATGCGGGAGGTCCCTACGAGCAGTACTTC.